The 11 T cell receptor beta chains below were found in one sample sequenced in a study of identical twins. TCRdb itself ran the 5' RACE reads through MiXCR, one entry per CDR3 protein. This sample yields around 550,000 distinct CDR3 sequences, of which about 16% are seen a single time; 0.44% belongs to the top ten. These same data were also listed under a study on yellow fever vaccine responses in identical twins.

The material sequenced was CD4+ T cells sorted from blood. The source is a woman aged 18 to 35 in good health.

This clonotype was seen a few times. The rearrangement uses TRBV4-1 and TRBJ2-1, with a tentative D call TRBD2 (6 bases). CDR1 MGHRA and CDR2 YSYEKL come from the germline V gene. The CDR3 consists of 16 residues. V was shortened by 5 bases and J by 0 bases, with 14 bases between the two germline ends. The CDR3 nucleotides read TGCGCCAGCAGCGCCCGCGCTAGCGCCTCCTACAATGAGCAGTTCTTC. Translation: CASSARASASYNEQFF.

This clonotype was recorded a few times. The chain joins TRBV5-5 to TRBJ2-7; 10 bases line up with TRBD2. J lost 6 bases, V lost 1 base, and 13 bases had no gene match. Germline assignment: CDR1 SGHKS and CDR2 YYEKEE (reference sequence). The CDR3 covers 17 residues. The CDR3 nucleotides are TGTGCCAGCAGCTTGACTCCTAGCGGGAGTGCGGGCCTCGAGCAGTACTTC. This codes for CASSLTPSGSAGLEQYF.

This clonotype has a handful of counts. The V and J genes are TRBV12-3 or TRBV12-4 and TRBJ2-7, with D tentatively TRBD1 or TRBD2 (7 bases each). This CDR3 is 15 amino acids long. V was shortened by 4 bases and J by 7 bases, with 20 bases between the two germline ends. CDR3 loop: CASSYGARGRAEQYF. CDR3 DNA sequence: TGTGCCAGCAGTTATGGAGCCAGGGGGAGGGCTGAGCAGTACTTC.

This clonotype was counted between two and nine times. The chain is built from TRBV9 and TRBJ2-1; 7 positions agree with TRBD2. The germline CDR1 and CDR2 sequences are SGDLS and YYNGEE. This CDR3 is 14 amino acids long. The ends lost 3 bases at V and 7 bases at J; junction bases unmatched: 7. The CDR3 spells CASSALAERNEQFF. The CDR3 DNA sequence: TGTGCCAGCAGCGCCCTAGCGGAGAGGAATGAGCAGTTCTTC.

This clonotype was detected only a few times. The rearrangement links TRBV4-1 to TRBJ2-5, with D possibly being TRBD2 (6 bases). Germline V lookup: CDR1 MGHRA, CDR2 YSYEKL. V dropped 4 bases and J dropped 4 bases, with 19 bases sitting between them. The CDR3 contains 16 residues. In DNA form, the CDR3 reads TGCGCCAGCAGCCGAGGAAGACTAGGCGAGGGAGAGACCCAGTACTTC. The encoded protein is CASSRGRLGEGETQYF.

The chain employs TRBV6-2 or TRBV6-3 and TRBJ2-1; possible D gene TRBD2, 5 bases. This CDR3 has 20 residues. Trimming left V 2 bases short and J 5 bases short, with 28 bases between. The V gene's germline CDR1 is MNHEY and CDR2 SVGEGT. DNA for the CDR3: TGTGCCAGCAGTTACACCTCTACGAGCGGTTCATACACCTTTGACAATGAGCAGTTCTTC. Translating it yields CASSYTSTSGSYTFDNEQFF.

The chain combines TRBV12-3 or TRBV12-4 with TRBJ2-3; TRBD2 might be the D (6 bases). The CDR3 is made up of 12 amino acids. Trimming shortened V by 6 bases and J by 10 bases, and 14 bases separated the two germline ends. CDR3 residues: CASRVRAGAQYF. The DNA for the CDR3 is TGTGCCAGCAGAGTACGAGCGGGCGCGCAGTATTTT.

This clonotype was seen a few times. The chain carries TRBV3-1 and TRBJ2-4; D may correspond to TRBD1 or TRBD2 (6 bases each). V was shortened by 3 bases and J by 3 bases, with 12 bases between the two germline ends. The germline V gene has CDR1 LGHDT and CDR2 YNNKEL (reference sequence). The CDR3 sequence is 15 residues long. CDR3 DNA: TGTGCCAGCAGCCAGGGGGGCGCAGGCAAAAACATTCAGTACTTC. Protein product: CASSQGGAGKNIQYF.

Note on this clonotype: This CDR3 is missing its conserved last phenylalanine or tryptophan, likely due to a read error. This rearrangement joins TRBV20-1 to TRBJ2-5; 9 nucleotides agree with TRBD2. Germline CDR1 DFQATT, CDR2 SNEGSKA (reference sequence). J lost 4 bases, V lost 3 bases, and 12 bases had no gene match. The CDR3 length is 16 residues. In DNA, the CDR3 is TGCAGTGCTAGTCCCCTAGCGGGACCACTCGGAGAGACCCAGTACTTA. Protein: CSASPLAGPLGETQYL.

CDR3 DNA: TGTGCCAGCAGTGAAACGGGGGGGGGGCAGTACTTC. Translating gives CASSETGGGQYF. This chain uses TRBV25-1 with TRBJ2-7; 8 bases are shared with TRBD2. Germline V gives CDR1 MGHDK, CDR2 SYGVNS. The ends lost 2 bases at V and 9 bases at J; junction bases unmatched: 3. This CDR3 contains 12 residues.

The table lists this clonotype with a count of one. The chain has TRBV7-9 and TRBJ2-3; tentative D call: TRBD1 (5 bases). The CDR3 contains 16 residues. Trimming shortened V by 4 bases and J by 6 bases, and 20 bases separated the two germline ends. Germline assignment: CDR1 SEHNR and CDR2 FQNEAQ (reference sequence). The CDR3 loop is CASSSGLMGEGDTQYF. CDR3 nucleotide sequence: TGTGCCAGCAGCTCAGGGTTGATGGGCGAAGGGGATACGCAGTATTTT.